Included here is one T cell receptor beta chain sequence, with context. Its antigen remains unknown. The data are from a study of T cells in narcolepsy. Across the whole study: Healthy controls were enrolled alongside patients with narcolepsy type 1 or type 2.

General study results and limits: Comparing one patient's CSF and blood CD4+ clonotypes highlighted HCRT- and TRIB2-specific autoreactive clonotypes. Blood of same and different patients, but not healthy controls, reportedly held recurring autoreactive clonotypes. Some memory CD4+ repertoires had no autoreactive clone sequences.

The CDR3 runs to 15 residues. CDR1 and CDR2 (germline): SNHLY, FYNNEI. V was pared by 5 bases and J by 10 bases, with 22 bases between. Method: immunoSEQ multiplex PCR; TCRdb's copy keeps in-frame clones and lacks some. The sample contains roughly 30,000 clones, roughly 78% of which appear only once. The TCR was taken from a human donor with narcolepsy. This sequence joins TRBV2 and TRBJ2-3, with D perhaps matching TRBD2 (6 bases). The sequencing sample was made of CD45RA- memory CD4+ T cells from PBMCs. DNA for the CDR3: TGTGCCAGCAGTCCGGGACTTCCTCCGTCCACGGCGCAGTATTTT. Translation: CASSPGLPPSTAQYF. Full variable domain (missing parts from reference TRBV2 and TRBJ2-3): EPEVTQTPSHQVTQMGQEVILRCVPISNHLYFYWYRQILGQKVEFLVSFYNNEISEKSEIFDDQFSVERPDGSNFTLKIRSTKLEDSAMYFCASSPGLPPSTAQYFGPGTRLTVL.